The clone carrying this T cell receptor beta chain was counted only a few times. TCRdb reanalysed the PCR reads using MiXCR and keeps one entry per CDR3 protein. The data hold more than 85,000 distinct CDR3 sequences, with 45% to 60% observed a single time. This entry comes from a study of CDR3 diversity in severe acne. The V and J ends lost 1 base and 4 bases, in that order; junction bases with no gene match: 8. The CDR3 has 17 residues. CDR1 and CDR2 from the germline V gene are DFQATT and SNEGSKA (reference sequence). The V gene is TRBV20-1, the J gene TRBJ2-7; 15 bases agree with TRBD2. This sequence was found in a male donor with acne. Sequenced sample: blood. This CDR3 is CSARGRTSGRGVYEQYF. CDR3 coding DNA: TGCAGTGCTAGAGGGCGGACTAGCGGGAGGGGCGTATACGAGCAGTACTTC.